Listed below are T cell receptor beta chains from one sample, sequenced in a study of radiation and T cells in renal cell carcinoma. Sequencing used immunoSEQ multiplex PCR; TCRdb keeps in-frame clones, though not all of them. The sample includes around 140,000 clones, about 86% of them seen just once. The specimen was blood, collected from a patient whose treatment included radiotherapy and nephrectomy. The receptor source for this set is a woman between 50 and 59 years old with renal cell carcinoma. The CDR3 runs from the conserved cysteine through the conserved F or W. The order of the fields is clone size, V gene, D gene, J gene, CDR3 DNA, CDR3 protein. The D gene is left open where the match is weak. Part of the rows lack a size; the others show once, few, many or a class for expanded clones.

abundance: once
v_gene: TRBV28
d_gene: NA
j_gene: TRBJ1-1
CDR3nt: TGTGCCAGCAGTTTACCACAGGAGAACACTGAAGCTTTCTTT
CDR3aa: CASSLPQENTEAFF

abundance: NA
v_gene: TRBV11-2
d_gene: TRBD1
j_gene: TRBJ2-7
CDR3nt: TGTGCCAGCAGCGAGCTACAGGGGCCGGACGAGCAGTACTTC
CDR3aa: CASSELQGPDEQYF

abundance: NA
v_gene: TRBV6-5
d_gene: NA
j_gene: TRBJ2-2
CDR3nt: TGTGCCAGCAGTTTTCTCACCGGGGAGCTGTTTTTT
CDR3aa: CASSFLTGELFF

abundance: NA
v_gene: TRBV7-9
d_gene: NA
j_gene: TRBJ1-2
CDR3nt: TGTGCCAGCAGCTTAAGGGATGGCTACACCTTC
CDR3aa: CASSLRDGYTF

abundance: NA
v_gene: TRBV6-6
d_gene: TRBD1
j_gene: TRBJ1-5
CDR3nt: TGTGCCAGCAGCGACAGGGGGGACAATCAGCCCCAGCATTTT
CDR3aa: CASSDRGDNQPQHF

abundance: few
v_gene: TRBV11-2
d_gene: NA
j_gene: TRBJ1-3
CDR3nt: TGTGCCAGCAGCTTAGCAGGGCGAGGAAACACCATATATTTT
CDR3aa: CASSLAGRGNTIYF

abundance: NA
v_gene: TRBV9
d_gene: TRBD2
j_gene: TRBJ2-7
CDR3nt: TGTGCCAGCAGCCCGGGGGAGGGTGGCTTCTACGAGCAGTACTTC
CDR3aa: CASSPGEGGFYEQYF

abundance: NA
v_gene: TRBV6-1
d_gene: NA
j_gene: TRBJ1-6
CDR3nt: TGTGCCAGCAGTGAATCAGGGAATAATTCACCCCTCCACTTT
CDR3aa: CASSESGNNSPLHF

abundance: NA
v_gene: TRBV4-1
d_gene: NA
j_gene: TRBJ2-1
CDR3nt: TGCGCCAGCAGCCACTACCAGGGAAATGAGCAGTTCTTC
CDR3aa: CASSHYQGNEQFF

abundance: once
v_gene: TRBV4-1
d_gene: TRBD2
j_gene: TRBJ2-4
CDR3nt: TGCGCCAGCAGCGAGGCGCGGGAGGGCCCCTGGGACATTCAGTACTTC
CDR3aa: CASSEAREGPWDIQYF

abundance: once
v_gene: TRBV19
d_gene: NA
j_gene: TRBJ1-5
CDR3nt: TGTGCCAGTAGTATTAATCAGGTGGTCAATCAGCCCCAGCATTTT
CDR3aa: CASSINQVVNQPQHF

abundance: NA
v_gene: TRBV7-3
d_gene: NA
j_gene: TRBJ1-1
CDR3nt: TGTGCCAGCAGCTTAACGGGTGGGAACACTGAAGCTTTCTTT
CDR3aa: CASSLTGGNTEAFF

abundance: NA
v_gene: TRBV9
d_gene: NA
j_gene: TRBJ2-7
CDR3nt: TGTGCCAGCAGCAAAGTCCCCGGGAGTCCCCCCTACGAGCAGTACTTC
CDR3aa: CASSKVPGSPPYEQYF

abundance: NA
v_gene: TRBV6-5
d_gene: TRBD2
j_gene: TRBJ2-1
CDR3nt: TGTGCCAGCAGTTACCCGCCTAGCGGGGGCCATGAGCAGTTCTTC
CDR3aa: CASSYPPSGGHEQFF